This entry lists 27 T cell receptor beta chains sequenced from one sample in a study of Graves' ophthalmopathy and Graves' hyperthyroidism. The authors amplified TCR beta CDR3 regions, and they did so from RNA transcripts for repertoire sequencing. HTBI primers were used in a first-round RT-PCR, which preceded a second-round multiplex PCR. TCRdb analysed the multiplex PCR reads with MiXCR anew, one entry per CDR3 protein. Among more than 1,000,000 distinct CDR3 sequences listed, less than 45% were seen once. Sequencing was performed on peripheral blood or thyroid tissue (not recorded which). Every receptor here comes from an adult man with Graves' hyperthyroidism.

This clonotype was seen ten or more times. The chain couples TRBV6-5 to TRBJ2-7, with D unresolved. Germline V CDR1 and CDR2: MNHEY, SVGAGI. This CDR3 is built from 13 residues. Trimming removed 6 bases from V and 6 bases from J, with 15 bases in between. The CDR3 is CASSLPRLPEQYF. CDR3 in DNA: TGTGCCAGCAGCCTACCCCGTCTTCCCGAGCAGTACTTC.

Comments on this clonotype: A read error is possible here, since a much larger clone lies one base away. The conserved closing phenylalanine or tryptophan is absent in this CDR3, likely reflecting a read error. The V gene is TRBV19, the J gene TRBJ2-7; D unresolved. Germline values: CDR1 LNHDA, CDR2 SQIVND (reference sequence). The V and J ends lost 3 bases and 4 bases respectively, with 16 bases between them. CDR3 length: 15 residues. CDR3 DNA sequence: TGTGCCAGTAGTATCTCCCTTGATCCTTATTACGAGCAGTACCTC. Its translation is CASSISLDPYYEQYL.

This rearrangement joins TRBV4-2 to TRBJ2-7; TRBD2 is a possible D gene (6 bases). CDR3 size: 13 residues. In germline, CDR1 is LGHNA, CDR2 YNFKEQ. V lost 1 base and J lost 7, with 11 bases in between. The CDR3 region is CASSQGYGGEQYF. The CDR3 DNA follows: TGTGCCAGCAGCCAAGGTTACGGGGGTGAGCAGTACTTC.

At least ten counts were recorded for this clonotype. DNA of the CDR3: TGTGCCAGCATGGTCAGCAATCAGCCCCAGCATTTT. As protein: CASMVSNQPQHF. This chain joins TRBV12-3 or TRBV12-4 and TRBJ1-5, with no clear D. Trimming took off 7 bases at V and 1 base at J, with 5 bases between the two ends. This CDR3 is built from 12 residues.

In this sample, this clonotype turned up many times. The chain recombines TRBV29-1 with TRBJ2-5; 9 nucleotides match TRBD1. With V trimmed by 7 bases and J by 4 bases, 4 bases remained unmatched. From germline, CDR1 is SQVTM and CDR2 ANQGSEA. The CDR3 runs to 12 residues. The CDR3 DNA reads TGCAGCGCGGGACAGGGACGAGAGACCCAGTACTTC. Translation: CSAGQGRETQYF.

Only a few counts were recorded for this clonotype. The chain is built from TRBV30 and TRBJ1-3; D call uncertain. This CDR3 is 12 amino acids long. Trimming left V 0 bases short and J 4 bases short, with 4 bases between. Germline values: CDR1 GTSNPN, CDR2 SVGIG (reference sequence). The CDR3 loop reads CAWSVGGNTIYF. The DNA for the CDR3 is TGTGCCTGGAGTGTTGGAGGAAACACCATATATTTT.

This clonotype was seen at least ten times. The chain recombines TRBV20-1 with TRBJ2-7; TRBD2 matches 8 bases. Germline values: CDR1 DFQATT, CDR2 SNEGSKA (reference sequence). The CDR3 runs to 14 residues. After removal of 4 bases from V and 6 bases from J, the junction contained 11 bases not matched to a gene. The CDR3 region has the DNA TGCAGTGCTACCGGACTAGCCCTCTGGGGCGAGCAGTACTTC. Translating it yields CSATGLALWGEQYF.

The table lists this clonotype with many counts. The gene calls are TRBV29-1 and TRBJ1-2; D unclear. The germline V gene has CDR1 SQVTM and CDR2 ANQGSEA. Trimming left V 3 bases short and J 2 bases short, with 13 bases between. There are 14 residues in the CDR3. This CDR3 reads CSVESVYENYGYTF. The CDR3 DNA sequence: TGCAGCGTTGAGTCGGTCTATGAGAACTATGGCTACACCTTC.

This clonotype was counted ten times or more. This sequence joins TRBV7-9 and TRBJ1-2; D gene ambiguous. The CDR3 totals 14 residues. CDR1 and CDR2 (germline): SEHNR, FQNEAQ (reference sequence). V lost 4 bases to trimming and J lost 2 bases, with 11 bases between them. CDR3 sequence: CASSSTTYNYGYTF. As DNA, the CDR3 is TGTGCCAGCAGCTCTACGACTTACAACTATGGCTACACCTTC.

This clonotype was recorded a few times. V is TRBV28 and J is TRBJ2-7; D unclear. Germline CDR1 and CDR2: MDHEN and SYDVKM. CDR3 size: 13 residues. The V and J ends lost 3 bases and 5 bases respectively, with 11 bases between them. The CDR3 loop is CASSFEGWDEQYF. DNA for the CDR3: TGTGCCAGCAGTTTTGAAGGATGGGACGAGCAGTACTTC. The full variable domain, completed using reference TRBV28 and TRBJ2-7, is DVKVTQSSRYLVKRTGEKVFLECVQDMDHENMFWYRQDPGLGLRLIYFSYDVKMKEKGDIPEGYSVSREKKERFSLILESASTNQTSMYLCASSFEGWDEQYFGPGTRLTVT.

The chain employs TRBV24-1 and TRBJ1-5; a possible D gene is TRBD1 (5 bases). Germline lookup yields CDR1 KGHDR and CDR2 SFDVKD. The CDR3 extends over 14 amino acids. V lost 3 bases and J lost 3, with 8 bases in between. The DNA of the CDR3 is TGTGCCACCAGTGATGGGACGCACAATCAGCCCCAGCATTTT. It codes for CATSDGTHNQPQHF.

Ten or more counts support this clonotype. This chain links TRBV10-2 with TRBJ1-2, with 9 bases matching TRBD1. The germline V gene encodes CDR1 WSHSY and CDR2 SAAADI. Unmatched junction bases numbered 11, after V lost 2 bases and J lost 7 bases. The length of the CDR3 is 16 residues. This CDR3 is CASSERTRDRVIGYTF. Written as DNA, the CDR3 is TGCGCCAGCAGTGAGAGGACCCGGGACAGGGTAATTGGCTACACCTTC.

V and J are TRBV20-1 and TRBJ2-7; the D gene is possibly TRBD1 (6 bases). Germline loops: CDR1 DFQATT, CDR2 SNEGSKA (reference sequence). Trimming took off 4 bases at V and 7 bases at J, with 17 bases between the two ends. The CDR3 extends over 13 amino acids. CDR3 DNA: TGCAGTGCTACCCGACAGGCTGAAAGGGAGCAGTACTTC. Translating it yields CSATRQAEREQYF.

V and J are TRBV6-6 and TRBJ2-7, with D tentatively TRBD1 (5 bases). The V and J ends lost 7 bases and 7 bases respectively, with 20 bases between them. This CDR3 is built from 14 residues. Germline V gene data show CDR1 as MNHNY and CDR2 as SVGAGI (reference sequence). As DNA, the CDR3 is TGTGCCAGCAAGATACAGGTTTTTTTTGAGGAGCAGTACTTC. Translation gives CASKIQVFFEEQYF.

This clonotype was seen more than once but under ten times. This CDR3 is missing its conserved last phenylalanine or tryptophan, likely due to a read error. The limits of the CDR3 on the DNA are not certain, so only TCRdb's listed CDR3 is given. The J gene is TRBJ1-4, the V gene TRBV20-1; the table's D call, TRBD1, has no DNA check behind it. Germline V CDR1 and CDR2: DFQATT, SNEGSKA (reference sequence). The CDR3 spans 9 amino acids, including both terminal residues. The CDR3 protein is CSASVADMD.

This clonotype appeared a single time. CDR3 bases: TGTGCCACCAGTGATGGGTTGTCCCAGTACTTC. Translated, it gives CATSDGLSQYF. The chain employs TRBV24-1 and TRBJ2-5; no reliable D call. Germline V gene data show CDR1 as KGHDR and CDR2 as SFDVKD. The length of the CDR3 is 11 residues. V gave up 3 bases and J gave up 9 bases, with 7 bases separating them.

The chain combines TRBV27 with TRBJ2-5, with 12 bases fitting TRBD1. CDR1 and CDR2 (germline): MNHEY, SMNVEV (reference sequence). The CDR3 has 16 residues. V was clipped by 8 bases and J by 4 bases; unmatched bases: 11. This CDR3 is CASRSPGQGAGETQYF. Written as DNA, the CDR3 is TGTGCCAGCCGTTCTCCGGGACAGGGGGCGGGAGAGACCCAGTACTTC.

Comment on this clonotype: No conserved phenylalanine or tryptophan is present at the end of the CDR3, so a read error is the likely explanation. The limits of the CDR3 on the DNA are not certain, so only TCRdb's listed CDR3 is given. The CDR3 protein is CATSRVGLR. The chain employs TRBV15 and TRBJ2-6. Inclusive of both ends, the CDR3 amounts to 9 amino acids. Germline V gene data show CDR1 as LNHNV and CDR2 as YYDKDF (reference sequence).

The rearrangement joins TRBV2 to TRBJ1-2; D is undetermined. The germline V gene has CDR1 SNHLY and CDR2 FYNNEI. V lost 2 bases and J lost 8, with 15 bases in between. This CDR3 is 14 amino acids long. DNA of the CDR3: TGTGCCAGCAGTGAATGGGATTGGGGTGCCGGCTACACCTTC. Translated: CASSEWDWGAGYTF.

This clonotype was recorded at least ten times. This rearrangement joins TRBV29-1 to TRBJ2-2; maybe TRBD1 (6 bases). CDR1 and CDR2 (germline): SQVTM, ANQGSEA. This CDR3 spans 11 amino acids. V lost 6 bases and J 6 bases, leaving 8 bases between the germline ends. The CDR3 sequence is CSVEGAGELFF. The CDR3 DNA follows: TGCAGCGTCGAGGGGGCCGGGGAGCTGTTTTTT.

This clonotype was found many times. The chain carries TRBV20-1 and TRBJ2-5; no clear D gene. The germline V and J ends were trimmed by 1 base and 1 base, with 7 bases remaining between them. Germline V gene data show CDR1 as DFQATT and CDR2 as SNEGSKA (reference sequence). The CDR3 length is 13 residues. The CDR3 nucleotides read TGCAGTGCTAGAGCCAGTACCCAAGAGACCCAGTACTTC. Its protein is CSARASTQETQYF.

The rearrangement links TRBV20-1 to TRBJ2-7; possible D gene TRBD2, 5 bases. The germline V and J ends were trimmed by 5 bases and 7 bases, with 15 bases remaining between them. The CDR3 has 12 residues. Germline V CDR1 and CDR2: DFQATT, SNEGSKA (reference sequence). The CDR3 DNA reads TGCAGTGCTGGGCTGAGGGTGGTTGAGCAGTACTTC. Amino acids: CSAGLRVVEQYF.

This clonotype was counted many times. The chain recombines TRBV20-1 with TRBJ2-2; D is ambiguous. The CDR3 extends over 12 amino acids. Per the germline V gene, CDR1 is DFQATT and CDR2 is SNEGSKA (reference sequence). Trimming left V 6 bases short and J 6 bases short, with 11 bases between. This chain's CDR3 is CSAGGPAGELFF. The CDR3 bases are TGCAGTGCCGGCGGACCCGCCGGGGAGCTGTTTTTT.

The V and J genes are TRBV20-1 and TRBJ2-7; D gene ambiguous. Trimming shortened V by 7 bases and J by 0 bases, and 13 bases separated the two germline ends. Germline lookup yields CDR1 DFQATT and CDR2 SNEGSKA (reference sequence). The CDR3 is 13 residues long. The DNA of the CDR3 is TGCAGTGTTTCGCGACTTGCCTCCTACGAGCAGTACTTC. Residues: CSVSRLASYEQYF.

This clonotype was seen at least ten times. The chain employs TRBV3-1 and TRBJ1-1; D remains ambiguous. Trimming left V 1 base short and J 2 bases short, with 8 bases between. This CDR3 is built from 14 residues. Germline CDR1 and CDR2: LGHDT and YNNKEL (reference sequence). The CDR3 loop is CASSQVDGNTEAFF. CDR3 nucleotide sequence: TGTGCCAGCAGCCAAGTTGACGGCAACACTGAAGCTTTCTTT. The full variable domain, in which reference TRBV3-1 and TRBJ1-1 provide the parts outside the CDR3, is DTAVSQTPKYLVTQMGNDKSIKCEQNLGHDTMYWYKQDSKKFLKIMFSYNNKELIINETVPNRFSPKSPDKAHLNLHINSLELGDSAVYFCASSQVDGNTEAFFGQGTRLTVV.

This clonotype has at least ten counts. This chain connects TRBV7-2 to TRBJ2-5, with TRBD1 as a possible D gene (5 bases). The germline V and J ends were trimmed by 4 bases and 4 bases, with 10 bases remaining between them. This CDR3 has 13 residues. Germline CDR1 SGHTA, CDR2 FQGNSA. CDR3 bases: TGTGCCAGCAGCTACGACAGTTTAGAGACCCAGTACTTC. Translated: CASSYDSLETQYF.

This clonotype appeared a few times. CDR3 loop: CASSPDRSHQPQHF. As DNA, the CDR3 is TGTGCCAGCTCTCCCGACAGGAGTCATCAGCCCCAGCATTTT. The chain uses TRBV9 and TRBJ1-5, with D possibly TRBD1 on 6 matching bases. V shed 7 bases and J shed 5 bases, with 16 bases lying between them. The CDR3 sequence is 14 residues long. Germline CDR1 and CDR2: SGDLS and YYNGEE.